This T cell receptor beta chain was recovered during a study of cytomegalovirus exposure and HLA in healthy donors. For this clone: As yet, its antigen is unknown.

The PCR was carried out with 60 Vbeta primers and 13 Jbeta primers. Profiling relied on immunoSEQ multiplex PCR, and the TCRdb table lists in-frame clones only, not all of them. The sample includes some 120,000 clones, 73% of them seen just once. As for the donors, each was a healthy bone marrow donor. Notes on the study in general: A later analysis showed TCR association rates differing by HLA locus, peaking at DRB1 and lowest at HLA-C. It was confirmed in vitro that three of the CMV-associated chains were specific for CMV antigens. Within a later analysis, the majority of CMV-associated TCR beta chains appeared HLA-restricted.

The CDR3 has 15 amino acids. The germline gives CDR1 LNHNV, CDR2 YYDKDF (reference sequence). Trimming pared 8 bases from V and 8 bases from J, leaving 21 bases between. This clonotype originated in a woman in her thirties or forties in good health and CMV-seropositive. Sequenced sample: PBMCs. The chain recombines TRBV15 with TRBJ1-4; a possible D gene is TRBD1 (6 bases). The CDR3 region is CATQTGTKIREKLFF. The CDR3, as DNA: TGTGCCACCCAAACCGGGACAAAGATACGGGAAAAACTGTTTTTT.